The sequence of this TCR beta chain was determined in a study of spatial heterogeneity in lung cancer. Whole-study context: Among detected sequences, beta-chain ones consistently exceeded alpha-chain ones in number. Findings of the study overall: How many expanded intratumoral alpha and beta TCRs were present tracked the tumor mutation count, which was a count of nonsynonymous mutations. Numbers of ubiquitous and regional expanded TCRs tracked ubiquitous and regional nonsynonymous mutation counts, respectively.

In TCRdb, the 5' RACE reads were re-called with MiXCR into one record per CDR3 protein. The sample yields thousands of distinct CDR3 sequences, 6.5% to 9% seen once. The time point was: sample taken at primary tumor resection. In each case, whole RNA from tumor, nontumor lung or frozen PBMC was sequenced unsorted. This clonotype was detected many times. Its target is not known. This material consisted of lung tumor tissue, taken at surgery. The clonotype originates from a female donor with early-stage non-small cell lung cancer.

CDR3 sequence (DNA): TGTGCCAGCAGTGAATTTCCTAGCGGGAGGGCCCGTAAGACCCAGTACTTC. Translated, it gives CASSEFPSGRARKTQYF. The chain joins TRBV6-1 to TRBJ2-5; 12 bases align to TRBD2. This CDR3 has 17 residues. Germline values: CDR1 MNHNS, CDR2 SASEGT. V shed 2 bases and J 6 bases; nucleotides not matched to a gene: 10.